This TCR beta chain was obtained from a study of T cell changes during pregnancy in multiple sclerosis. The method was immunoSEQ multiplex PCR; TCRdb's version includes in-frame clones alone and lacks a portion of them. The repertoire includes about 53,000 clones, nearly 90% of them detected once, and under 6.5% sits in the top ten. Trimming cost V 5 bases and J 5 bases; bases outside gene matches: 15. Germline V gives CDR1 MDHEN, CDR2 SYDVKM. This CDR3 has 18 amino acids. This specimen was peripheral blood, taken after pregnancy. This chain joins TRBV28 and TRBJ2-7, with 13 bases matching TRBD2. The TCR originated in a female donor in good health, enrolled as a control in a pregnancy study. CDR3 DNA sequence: TGTGCCAGCAGTCACGGACTAGCGGGAGCCCTAAAGCAGGACGAGCAGTACTTC. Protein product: CASSHGLAGALKQDEQYF. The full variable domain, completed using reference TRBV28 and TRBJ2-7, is DVKVTQSSRYLVKRTGEKVFLECVQDMDHENMFWYRQDPGLGLRLIYFSYDVKMKEKGDIPEGYSVSREKKERFSLILESASTNQTSMYLCASSHGLAGALKQDEQYFGPGTRLTVT.